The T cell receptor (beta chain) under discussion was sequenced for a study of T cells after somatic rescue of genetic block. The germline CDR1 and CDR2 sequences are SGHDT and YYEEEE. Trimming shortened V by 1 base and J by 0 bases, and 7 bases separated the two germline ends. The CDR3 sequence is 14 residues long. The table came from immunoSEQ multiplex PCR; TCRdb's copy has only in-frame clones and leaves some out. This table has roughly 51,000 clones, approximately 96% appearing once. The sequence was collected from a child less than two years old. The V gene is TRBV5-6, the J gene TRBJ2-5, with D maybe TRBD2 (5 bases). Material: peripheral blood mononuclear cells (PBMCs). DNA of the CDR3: TGTGCCAGCAGCTTGACTAGGGACCAAGAGACCCAGTACTTC. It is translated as CASSLTRDQETQYF.